The present T cell receptor beta chain was sequenced within a study of blood T cells in healthy people across ages. Study-wide points: Age advanced and TCR beta diversity per million T cells fell, roughly linearly.

Together with a sample-barcoded 5' primer, a J-beta primer mix was included in a second PCR lasting about 7 to 11 cycles. Every cDNA was tagged by a template-switch adaptor with 12 random nucleotides. TCRdb reanalysed the 5' RACE reads using MiXCR and keeps one entry per CDR3 protein. This sample has around 600,000 distinct CDR3 sequences, with 47% found just once. In the case of this clonotype: Its antigen is currently unknown.

Per sample, no less than 5.5 micrograms of total RNA were extracted. The clonotype was recovered from a man at least 80 years old in good health. Sequencing input: blood.

CDR3 region: CAVVARVYEQFF. CDR3 nucleotide sequence: TGTGCCGTTGTCGCGCGGGTCTATGAGCAGTTCTTC. The V gene is TRBV28, the J gene TRBJ2-1; TRBD2 might be the D (5 bases). CDR1 is MDHEN and CDR2 is SYDVKM in the germline V gene. This CDR3 comprises 12 residues. V was cut by 11 bases and J by 8 bases, with 16 bases left in between.